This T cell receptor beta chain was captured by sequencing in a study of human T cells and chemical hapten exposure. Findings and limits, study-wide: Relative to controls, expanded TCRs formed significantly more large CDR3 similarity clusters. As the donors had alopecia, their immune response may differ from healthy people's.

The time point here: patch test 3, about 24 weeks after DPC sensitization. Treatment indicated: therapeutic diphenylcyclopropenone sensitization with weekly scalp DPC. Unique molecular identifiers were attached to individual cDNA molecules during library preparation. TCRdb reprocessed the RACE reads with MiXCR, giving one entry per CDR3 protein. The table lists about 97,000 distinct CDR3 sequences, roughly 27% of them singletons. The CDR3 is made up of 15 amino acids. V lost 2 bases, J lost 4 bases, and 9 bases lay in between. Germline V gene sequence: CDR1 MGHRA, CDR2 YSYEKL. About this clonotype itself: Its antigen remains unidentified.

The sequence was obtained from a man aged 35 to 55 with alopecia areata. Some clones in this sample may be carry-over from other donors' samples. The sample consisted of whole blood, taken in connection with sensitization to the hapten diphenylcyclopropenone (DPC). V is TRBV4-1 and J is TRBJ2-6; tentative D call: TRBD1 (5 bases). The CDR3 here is CASSQQGSGANVLTF. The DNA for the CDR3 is TGCGCCAGCAGCCAACAGGGCTCCGGGGCCAACGTCCTGACTTTC.